The 10 T cell receptor beta chains given below trace back to one sample, sequenced in a study of technical replicates of blood from four donors. Produced via immunoSEQ multiplex PCR; TCRdb's table is partial and in-frame only. The table has 55,000 to 60,000 clones, over 85% seen once. What was sequenced was PBMCs. The receptors come from a human donor in good health. Some clones in this sample may be carry-over from other donors' samples.

The chain is built from TRBV11-2 and TRBJ1-1; D perhaps matches TRBD1 (5 bases). This CDR3 comprises 14 residues. Germline CDR1 is SGHAT and CDR2 is FQNNGV. V was cut by 4 bases and J by 2 bases, with 11 bases left in between. CDR3 coding DNA: TGTGCCAGCAGCTACCGGACAAGTAACACTGAAGCTTTCTTT. It yields the protein CASSYRTSNTEAFF.

The chain joins TRBV14 to TRBJ1-1; maybe TRBD1 (6 bases). Germline lookup yields CDR1 SGHDN and CDR2 FVKESK. V was cut by 8 bases and J by 2 bases, with 12 bases left in between. CDR3 length: 13 residues. The CDR3 region has the DNA TGTGCCAGCGCACGACAGGTAAACACTGAAGCTTTCTTT. As protein: CASARQVNTEAFF.

CDR3 bases: TGTGCCACCGTAACAGGGGCGGTATCCTACGAGCAGTACTTC. Translated, it gives CATVTGAVSYEQYF. J is TRBJ2-7 and V is TRBV6-1; 7 bases line up with TRBD1. Per the germline V gene, CDR1 is MNHNS and CDR2 is SASEGT. The CDR3 has 14 amino acids. With 10 bases clipped from V and 1 base from J, the junction kept 10 bases outside the gene matches.

This clone was detected once. The chain recombines TRBV5-6 with TRBJ2-3; D is uncertain. Germline values: CDR1 SGHDT, CDR2 YYEEEE. Trimming left V 5 bases short and J 1 base short, with 11 bases between. This CDR3 spans 14 amino acids. The CDR3 DNA is TGTGCCAGCAGTACGCGGTTCCGCACAGATACGCAGTATTTT. Translation: CASSTRFRTDTQYF.

This sequence joins TRBV15 and TRBJ2-7; 10 positions agree with TRBD1. V lost 5 bases, J lost 2 bases, and 3 bases stayed unmatched. The CDR3 runs 14 residues. Germline V gene lookup returns CDR1 LNHNV and CDR2 YYDKDF (reference sequence). As DNA, the CDR3 is TGTGCCACCAGCGAAGGACAGGGGGCCTACGAGCAGTACTTC. Amino acids: CATSEGQGAYEQYF. Variable domain in full (rest from reference TRBV15 and TRBJ2-7): DAMVIQNPRYQVTQFGKPVTLSCSQTLNHNVMYWYQQKSSQAPKLLFHYYDKDFNNEADTPDNFQSRRPNTSFCFLDIRSPGLGDTAMYLCATSEGQGAYEQYFGPGTRLTVT.

This chain uses TRBV7-9 with TRBJ2-7, with D maybe TRBD2 (5 bases). Germline V gives CDR1 SEHNR, CDR2 FQNEAQ (reference sequence). V lost 1 base and J lost 4, with 11 bases in between. The CDR3 spans 14 residues. This CDR3 reads CASSLGGASYEQYF. DNA of the CDR3: TGTGCCAGCAGCTTAGGGGGAGCGTCTTACGAGCAGTACTTC. The full variable domain, in which reference TRBV7-9 and TRBJ2-7 provide the parts outside the CDR3, is DTGVSQNPRHKITKRGQNVTFRCDPISEHNRLYWYRQTLGQGPEFLTYFQNEAQLEKSRLLSDRFSAERPKGSFSTLEIQRTEQGDSAMYLCASSLGGASYEQYFGPGTRLTVT.

The chain links TRBV6-5 to TRBJ2-3; 11 nucleotides agree with TRBD2. The length of the CDR3 is 16 residues. Germline V lookup: CDR1 MNHEY, CDR2 SVGAGI. With V trimmed by 4 bases and J by 1 base, 4 bases remained unmatched. CDR3 DNA: TGTGCCAGCAGTTCTCATAGCGGGGGGGGCACAGATACGCAGTATTTT. Translating gives CASSSHSGGGTDTQYF.

The chain has TRBV30 and TRBJ1-1; D unresolved. The CDR3 covers 13 residues. Trimming shortened V by 1 base and J by 5 bases, and 11 bases separated the two germline ends. The germline gives CDR1 GTSNPN, CDR2 SVGIG (reference sequence). The CDR3 is CAWSGLRGTEAFF. DNA for the CDR3: TGTGCCTGGAGTGGTTTGAGAGGGACTGAAGCTTTCTTT.

This chain joins TRBV15 and TRBJ2-5, with 7 bases lining up with TRBD2. The CDR3 length is 16 residues. From germline, CDR1 is LNHNV and CDR2 YYDKDF (reference sequence). With V trimmed by 3 bases and J by 5 bases, 12 bases remained unmatched. DNA for the CDR3: TGTGCCACCAGCAGCAGGGCCCAAGCCGGGAGGGAGACCCAGTACTTC. Translation: CATSSRAQAGRETQYF. Drawing the rest from reference TRBV15 and TRBJ2-5, the complete variable domain is DAMVIQNPRYQVTQFGKPVTLSCSQTLNHNVMYWYQQKSSQAPKLLFHYYDKDFNNEADTPDNFQSRRPNTSFCFLDIRSPGLGDTAMYLCATSSRAQAGRETQYFGPGTRLLVL.

This chain connects TRBV7-9 to TRBJ2-1, with a tentative D call TRBD2 (7 bases). This CDR3 is built from 14 residues. V was trimmed by 3 bases and J by 8 bases, leaving 14 bases between them. Germline-derived CDR1 and CDR2 are SEHNR and FQNEAQ (reference sequence). The CDR3 sequence: CASSFSRGADEQFF. CDR3 nucleotides: TGTGCCAGCAGCTTCTCCCGGGGGGCTGATGAGCAGTTCTTC.